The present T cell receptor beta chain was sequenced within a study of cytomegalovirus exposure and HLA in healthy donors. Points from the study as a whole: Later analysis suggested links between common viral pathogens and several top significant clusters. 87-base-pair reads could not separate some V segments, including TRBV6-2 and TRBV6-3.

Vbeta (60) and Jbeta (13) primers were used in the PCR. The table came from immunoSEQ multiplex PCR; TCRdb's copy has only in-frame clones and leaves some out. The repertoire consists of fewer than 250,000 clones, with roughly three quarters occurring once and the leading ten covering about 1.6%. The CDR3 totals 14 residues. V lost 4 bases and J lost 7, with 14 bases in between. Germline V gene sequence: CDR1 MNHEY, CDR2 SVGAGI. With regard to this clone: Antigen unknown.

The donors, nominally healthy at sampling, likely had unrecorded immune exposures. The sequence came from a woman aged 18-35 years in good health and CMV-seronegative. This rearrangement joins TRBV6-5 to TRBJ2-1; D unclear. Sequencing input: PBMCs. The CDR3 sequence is CASSWSGSSNEQFF. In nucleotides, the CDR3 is TGTGCCAGCAGTTGGTCGGGTAGTTCAAATGAGCAGTTCTTC.